The 16 T cell receptor beta chains presented below share a single source sample, sequenced in a study of cytomegalovirus exposure and HLA in healthy donors. PCR employed 60 Vbeta and 13 Jbeta primers. Sequencing used immunoSEQ multiplex PCR; TCRdb keeps in-frame clones, though not all of them. The table lists around 130,000 clones, over 6.5% of them singletons, with around 6.1% in the top ten. The sequenced sample was PBMCs. These receptors were collected from a woman aged 40 to 55 in good health and CMV-seropositive.

With regard to this clone: Because the CDR3 is missing its conserved closing phenylalanine or tryptophan, this is likely a read error. The chain joins TRBV9 to TRBJ1-1; 7 nucleotides align to TRBD1. Germline loops: CDR1 SGDLS, CDR2 YYNGEE. The CDR3 length is 17 residues. CDR3 amino acids: CARSVYLDSSGGTEAFV. The CDR3 DNA follows: TGTGCCAGAAGCGTATATTTAGACAGTTCAGGGGGCACTGAAGCTTTCGTT.

The chain has TRBV6-5 and TRBJ1-4; 7 bases agree with TRBD1. J was trimmed by 3 bases and V by 7 bases; bases with no gene match: 8. This CDR3 comprises 15 residues. Germline values: CDR1 MNHEY, CDR2 SVGAGI. CDR3 region: CASKSTGEANEKLFF. The CDR3 DNA reads as TGTGCCAGCAAATCTACAGGGGAAGCTAATGAAAAACTGTTTTTT.

This clone was counted a few times. DNA for the CDR3: TGTGCCACCAGCAGAGGGGTAGCGGGGAAAGAGACCCAGTACTTC. Its translation: CATSRGVAGKETQYF. The J gene is TRBJ2-5, the V gene TRBV15, with 8 nucleotides matching TRBD2. J lost 3 bases, V lost 1 base, and 4 bases had no gene match. The CDR3 loop spans 15 amino acids. Germline assignment: CDR1 LNHNV and CDR2 YYDKDF (reference sequence).

This clone was seen a handful of times. This chain connects TRBV18 to TRBJ2-3; TRBD2 agrees at 9 bases. The J segment lost 1 base and the V segment lost 0 bases, leaving 5 bases of the junction unmatched. Germline values: CDR1 KGHSH, CDR2 LQKENI. The CDR3 is 17 amino acids. In DNA form, the CDR3 reads TGTGCCAGCTCACCACCCCGGACTAGCGTTGGCACAGATACGCAGTATTTT. Translation: CASSPPRTSVGTDTQYF.

This clone turned up a few times. This chain joins TRBV5-4 and TRBJ2-2, with D perhaps TRBD1 (5 bases). The length of the CDR3 is 16 residues. V lost 0 bases and J lost 1, with 10 bases in between. Germline-derived CDR1 and CDR2 are SGHNT and YYREEE (reference sequence). The chain's CDR3 is CASSLGSDRNTGELFF. The CDR3 DNA follows: TGTGCCAGCAGCTTGGGGTCCGACAGGAACACCGGGGAGCTGTTTTTT.

This chain uses TRBV19 with TRBJ1-5; 8 bases align to TRBD1. Germline V gene lookup returns CDR1 LNHDA and CDR2 SQIVND (reference sequence). With 3 bases clipped from V and 4 bases from J, the junction kept 5 bases outside the gene matches. The CDR3 is made up of 15 amino acids. CDR3 amino acids: CASSIDGQGNQPQHF. CDR3 bases: TGTGCCAGTAGTATTGACGGACAGGGAAATCAGCCCCAGCATTTT.

This clone was recorded a few times. The chain employs TRBV5-1 and TRBJ2-1, with 7 bases identical to TRBD1. Germline CDR1 reads SGHRS; CDR2 reads YFSETQ. V trimming: 2 bases; J trimming: 0 bases; junction bases outside the gene matches: 2. The CDR3 sequence is 15 residues long. DNA of the CDR3: TGCGCCAGCAGCTTACAGGGGAGCTCCTACAATGAGCAGTTCTTC. Translation: CASSLQGSSYNEQFF.

This clone was counted between two and nine times. The chain combines TRBV5-1 with TRBJ1-2, with TRBD1 identical over 8 bases. Trimming cost V 3 bases and J 1 base; bases outside gene matches: 2. CDR3 length equals 14 residues. Germline CDR1 is SGHRS and CDR2 is YFSETQ. The CDR3 spells CASSSTGGNYGYTF. The CDR3 nucleotides are TGCGCCAGCAGCTCTACAGGGGGTAACTATGGCTACACCTTC.

V and J are TRBV6-1 and TRBJ1-5; the D is unclear. CDR3 length equals 11 residues. Trimming took 4 bases from V and 6 from J, leaving 4 bases between them. CDR1 is MNHNS and CDR2 is SASEGT in the germline V gene. DNA for the CDR3: TGTGCCAGCAGTGCCTTTCAGCCCCAGCATTTT. Translating gives CASSAFQPQHF.

There are a few counts of this clone. V and J are TRBV10-2 and TRBJ2-5; D is uncertain. V lost 3 bases and J lost 2, with 4 bases in between. CDR3 size: 12 residues. Germline-derived CDR1 and CDR2 are WSHSY and SAAADI. In nucleotides, the CDR3 is TGCGCCAGCAGTGACCAACAAGAGACCCAGTACTTC. It is translated as CASSDQQETQYF.

The CDR3 here is CASSVDRSYGYTF. The CDR3 DNA follows: TGTGCCAGCAGCGTGGACAGGTCTTATGGCTACACCTTC. This sequence joins TRBV7-2 and TRBJ1-2, with 7 bases matching TRBD1. The CDR3 is made up of 13 amino acids. Germline-derived CDR1 and CDR2 are SGHTA and FQGNSA. J gave up 5 bases and V 5 bases, and 5 bases lay outside the gene matches.

DNA for the CDR3: TGCGCCAGCAGCTTGTATGCCGGGGAGCTGTTTTTT. Protein: CASSLYAGELFF. V gene TRBV5-1 combines with J gene TRBJ2-2, with D unresolved. The length of the CDR3 is 12 residues. With 1 base removed from V and 6 bases from J, the gap between germline ends came to 4 bases. Germline V gene data show CDR1 as SGHRS and CDR2 as YFSETQ. The full variable domain, with the rest looked up from reference TRBV5-1 and TRBJ2-2, is KAGVTQTPRYLIKTRGQQVTLSCSPISGHRSVSWYQQTPGQGLQFLFEYFSETQRNKGNFPGRFSGRQFSNSRSEMNVSTLELGDSALYLCASSLYAGELFFGEGSRLTVL.

The chain is built from TRBV19 and TRBJ1-3; maybe TRBD1 (6 bases). There are 15 residues in the CDR3. Germline V gene sequence: CDR1 LNHDA, CDR2 SQIVND (reference sequence). Trimming took off 5 bases at V and 0 bases at J, with 11 bases between the two ends. The CDR3 loop reads CASSPRTDSGNTIYF. The CDR3 coding sequence is TGTGCCAGTAGTCCTAGGACAGACTCTGGAAACACCATATATTTT.

CDR3 DNA sequence: TGTGCCAGCAGCCGCGGCCAGAACCAAGAGACCCAGTACTTC. Protein product: CASSRGQNQETQYF. The chain employs TRBV7-6 and TRBJ2-5; no firm D call. This CDR3 contains 14 residues. V dropped 5 bases and J dropped 0 bases, with 10 bases sitting between them. Germline loops: CDR1 SGHVS, CDR2 FNYEAQ.

The chain recombines TRBV6-5 with TRBJ1-2; 7 bases map to TRBD1. With V trimmed by 5 bases and J by 2 bases, 5 bases remained unmatched. This CDR3 spans 14 amino acids. From germline, CDR1 is MNHEY and CDR2 SVGAGI. The CDR3 sequence: CASSRDSKNYGYTF. CDR3 DNA sequence: TGTGCCAGCAGTAGGGACAGTAAAAACTATGGCTACACCTTC.

This chain connects TRBV5-1 to TRBJ2-7, with D unclear. Germline CDR1 and CDR2: SGHRS and YFSETQ. The CDR3 is 15 residues long. Trimming stripped 1 base from V and 0 bases from J, with 11 bases between. The CDR3 here is CASSLPSGNSYEQYF. CDR3 in DNA: TGCGCCAGCAGCTTGCCGTCGGGTAACTCCTACGAGCAGTACTTC.